Included here is one T cell receptor (beta chain) sequence, with context. PCR involved 60 Vbeta and 13 Jbeta primers. Sequencing used immunoSEQ multiplex PCR; TCRdb keeps in-frame clones, though not all of them. The sample records some 190,000 clones, 70% to 75% being singletons. This entry belongs to a study of cytomegalovirus exposure and HLA in healthy donors. This sequence was found in a woman aged 25 to 45 in good health and CMV-seropositive. Specimen: PBMCs.

In DNA form, the CDR3 reads TGCAGTGCTAGCGCGGATGAGCAGTTCTTC. Encoded protein: CSASADEQFF. V and J are TRBV20-1 and TRBJ2-1, with D unclear. V gave up 3 bases and J gave up 8 bases, with 5 bases separating them. The CDR3 extends over 10 amino acids. CDR1 DFQATT and CDR2 SNEGSKA come from the germline V gene (reference sequence).